What follows is one T cell receptor beta chain and its context. This record comes from a study of shared clonotypes between healthy human individuals. Healthy HIV-negative adults without recent acute infections or vaccinations served as donors. Repertoires were generated with immunoSEQ multiplex PCR, while TCRdb's copy carries only in-frame clones and drops some. The repertoire holds about 79,000 clones, with 60% to 80% as singletons. The CDR3 length is 12 residues. V was trimmed by 4 bases and J by 5 bases, leaving 9 bases between them. Germline CDR1 is SGHDN and CDR2 is FVKESK. The sequence was obtained from a man aged 25-40 years in good health. Material: memory CD8+ T cells sorted from blood. Regarding subset: CD45RO+ cells pooled with CCR7-negative TemRA cells. The rearrangement uses TRBV14 and TRBJ2-7; D may be TRBD2 (7 bases). CDR3 amino acids: CASSPGGHEQYF. The CDR3 DNA reads TGTGCCAGCAGCCCCGGGGGGCACGAGCAGTACTTC.